The rows below give T cell receptor beta chains drawn from one sample of a study of OX40 agonist ivuxolimab in advanced cancers. Assay: immunoSEQ multiplex PCR; the TCRdb copy retains only in-frame clones and omits some. The data hold fewer than 70,000 clones, with about 85% observed a single time. The sample in question was CD4+ or CD8+ T cells sorted from blood, obtained in a trial of the OX40 agonist ivuxolimab. These receptors all stem from an adult with an advanced solid tumor such as melanoma, head and neck, liver or kidney cancer. CDR3s include the opening cysteine and the closing phenylalanine or tryptophan. Each record gives: V gene, clone size, J gene, D gene, CDR3 DNA, CDR3 protein. A D gene is named only where the DNA matches it firmly. A row's size may be missing; if present it is once, few, many or a size class.

TRBV5-4	NA	TRBJ2-6	NA	TGTGCCAGCCGGGCAGGGGTCAAATCTGGGGCCAACGTCCTGACTTTC	CASRAGVKSGANVLTF
TRBV19	NA	TRBJ2-7	TRBD1	TGTGCCAGTAGTAATTATCCGGGACAGGGCCTGTTCTACGAGCAGTACTTC	CASSNYPGQGLFYEQYF
TRBV19	NA	TRBJ1-2	NA	TGTGCCAGTATTGGACCAATCCGCGGACTCTACACCTTC	CASIGPIRGLYTF
TRBV19	NA	TRBJ2-5	NA	TGTGCCAGCACTAGGACTTGGATGGAGACCCAGTACTTC	CASTRTWMETQYF
TRBV7-2	NA	TRBJ1-2	TRBD1	TGTGCCAGCAGCTTAGCCCCGAGTAGACAGGGCGGGGATGGCTACACCTTC	CASSLAPSRQGGDGYTF
TRBV9	once	TRBJ2-5	TRBD1	TGTGCCAGCAGCGTAGGGGGGACAGGGGGAGAGACCCAGTACTTC	CASSVGGTGGETQYF
TRBV5-1	once	TRBJ2-7	NA	TGCGCCAGCAGCTTGGGGGGCTACGAGCAGTACTTC	CASSLGGYEQYF
TRBV7-9	few	TRBJ1-1	NA	TGTGCCAGCAGCTTAGATCCGGGGACTGAAGCTTTCTTT	CASSLDPGTEAFF
TRBV9	NA	TRBJ2-5	NA	TGTGCCAGCAGCCTCGGGACACATCAAGAGACCCAGTACTTC	CASSLGTHQETQYF
TRBV29-1	NA	TRBJ2-4	NA	TGCAGCGCCGCCCCGGCAGGGAACAAAAACATTCAGTACTTC	CSAAPAGNKNIQYF
TRBV6-5	NA	TRBJ2-1	TRBD2	TGTGCCAGCAGTCCCCGACTAGCGACGGGCAATGAGCAGTTCTTC	CASSPRLATGNEQFF
TRBV5-1	NA	TRBJ2-3	NA	TGCGCCAGCAGCTTCCTTCCCCAGGAGGGGTCCCTCACAGATACGCAGTATTTT	CASSFLPQEGSLTDTQYF
TRBV5-1	NA	TRBJ2-7	NA	TGCGCCAGCAGCTTAGCAGGGCAAGGCGAGCAGTACTTC	CASSLAGQGEQYF
TRBV29-1	NA	TRBJ1-3	NA	TGCAGCGTTCGGCAGGGAGGAAACACCATATATTTT	CSVRQGGNTIYF
TRBV5-5	NA	TRBJ2-7	TRBD1	TGTGCCAGCAGCTACTCCGGGACAGGGGGCCGGTACGAGCAGTACTTC	CASSYSGTGGRYEQYF
TRBV5-1	once	TRBJ2-5	NA	TGCGCCAGCAGCTCACTTCTAGCTACTGGGGGAGAGACCCAGTACTTC	CASSSLLATGGETQYF
TRBV7-2	NA	TRBJ2-5	NA	TGTGCCAGCAGCTTAGGAGCAGCTTCACAAGAGACCCAGTACTTC	CASSLGAASQETQYF
TRBV4-2	NA	TRBJ1-6	NA	TGTGCCTCTACAGGCGACGGGAATTCACCCCTCCACTTT	CASTGDGNSPLHF
TRBV29-1	NA	TRBJ1-1	NA	TGCAGCGTTGTGAGGGGCAGGAACACTGAAGCTTTCTTT	CSVVRGRNTEAFF
TRBV2	once	TRBJ1-6	NA	TGTGCCAGCAGCACCGGCCGTTTCAGTAACCACTTT	CASSTGRFSNHF
TRBV7-2	NA	TRBJ1-2	NA	TGTGCCAGCAGCTTAGGGTTTAGGGTCTATGGCTACACCTTC	CASSLGFRVYGYTF
TRBV7-2	NA	TRBJ1-3	NA	TGTGCCAGCAGCTTAGGACAGCTCACCTCTGGAAACACCATATATTTT	CASSLGQLTSGNTIYF
TRBV28	NA	TRBJ1-2	NA	TGTGCCAGCAGTTTTCAGGGAGCTAACTATGGCTACACCTTC	CASSFQGANYGYTF
TRBV4-1	NA	TRBJ1-2	TRBD1	TGCGCCAGCAGCCAGTCTGGGACAGGGAAAAATGGCTACACCTTC	CASSQSGTGKNGYTF
TRBV2	NA	TRBJ2-2	NA	TGTGCCATCCCCGCGGGGCTAACAAACACCGGGGAGCTGTTTTTT	CAIPAGLTNTGELFF
TRBV18	NA	TRBJ1-2	TRBD1	TGTGCCAGCTCACAGGGGGCGGACTATGGCTACACCTTC	CASSQGADYGYTF
TRBV25-1	NA	TRBJ2-5	NA	TGTGCCAGCAGTGAATTTAGGACCCAGTACTTC	CASSEFRTQYF